The TCR beta chain under discussion was sequenced for a study of blood T cell repertoires in COVID-19. Overall study: Spain, Italy and the United States supplied samples that represented acute and convalescent COVID-19. Nucleic acid was either cDNA or gDNA, and it came from T cells, B-cell-depleted T cells, or PBMCs.

CDR3 size: 11 residues. Germline CDR1 and CDR2: DFQATT and SNEGSKA (reference sequence). Between the trimmed V and J ends, which lost 0 bases and 5 bases, there was a span of 4 bases. Study processing details: The assay estimated nucleated cells by amplifying reference gene primers. Profiling relied on immunoSEQ multiplex PCR, and the TCRdb table lists in-frame clones only, not all of them. V, J and clone size were drawn from that table, and D and trimming were deduced from the DNA. The table lists approximately 120,000 clones, around 80% of them singletons. Input material: peripheral blood. The V and J genes are TRBV20-1 and TRBJ1-1, with no clear D. This TCR was recovered from a woman in her 50s with acute or convalescent COVID-19. The CDR3 protein is CSAREETEAFF. In DNA, the CDR3 is TGCAGTGCTAGAGAAGAGACTGAAGCTTTCTTT.